This is a list of T cell receptor beta chains from one sample in a study of cytomegalovirus exposure and HLA in healthy donors. Assay used: immunoSEQ multiplex PCR; TCRdb lists only in-frame clones, some missing. There are some 200,000 clones in the sample; over 70% occur only once, and 3% to 4.5% lies in the top ten. Sequencing input: PBMCs. Receptors originate from a man aged 45-60 years in good health and CMV-seronegative. The CDR3 runs from the conserved cysteine through the conserved F or W. The D gene is left open where the match is weak. Clone size, where shown, is once, few, many, or a class for clones that have expanded.

clone size	J gene	V gene	D gene	CDR3 length	CDR3 DNA	CDR3 protein
-	TRBJ1-6	TRBV7-2	-	17	TGTGCCAGCAGCTTAGTCGGACGGACTTTCGATAATTCACCCCTCCACTTT	CASSLVGRTFDNSPLHF
-	TRBJ2-2	TRBV27	-	16	TGTGCCAGCAGTTTGTGGGGGCCAACGAACACCGGGGAGCTGTTTTTT	CASSLWGPTNTGELFF
-	TRBJ2-1	TRBV6-6	TRBD1	13	TGTGCCAGCAGATCCGGGACAGACAATGAGCAGTTCTTC	CASRSGTDNEQFF
-	TRBJ1-5	TRBV6-5	-	15	TGTGCCAGCAGTTACAACTCTAGAATGAATCAGCCCCAGCATTTT	CASSYNSRMNQPQHF
-	TRBJ1-6	TRBV18	-	15	TGTGCCAGCTCACCACCAGCGGTGGGCAAGTCGCCCCCCCACTTT	CASSPPAVGKSPPHF
-	TRBJ2-3	TRBV4-1	TRBD2	16	TGCGCCAGCAGCCTGAAGACTAGCGGATACACAGATACGCAGTATTTT	CASSLKTSGYTDTQYF
-	TRBJ2-1	TRBV9	TRBD2	17	TGTGCCAGCAGCCCCACGGAGGCTAGCGGGCGTTACAATGAGCAGTTCTTC	CASSPTEASGRYNEQFF
-	TRBJ1-1	TRBV6-5	-	15	TGTGCCAGCAGTGCGGCCAGCGCGGGGATCGCTGAAGCTTTCTTT	CASSAASAGIAEAFF
few	TRBJ1-1	TRBV30	-	14	TGTGCCTGGAGTCTCGGGGGGATCAACACTGAAGCTTTCTTT	CAWSLGGINTEAFF
-	TRBJ2-2	TRBV5-4	TRBD2	17	TGTGCCACCGGGGGACTAGCGGGGGGCCGTGGCACCGGGGAGCTGTTTTTT	CATGGLAGGRGTGELFF
-	TRBJ2-3	TRBV7-2	-	17	TGTGCCAGCAGCGACCGGGGGCAGGGACTATCGACAGATACGCAGTATTTT	CASSDRGQGLSTDTQYF
-	TRBJ2-1	TRBV5-6	TRBD2	16	TGTGCCAGCAGCTTGGTCGGCGGGGGGCGACACAATGAGCAGTTCTTC	CASSLVGGGRHNEQFF
once	TRBJ2-2	TRBV4-2	-	15	TGTGCCAGCAGCCAAGATCCCCAGAACACCGGGGAGCTGTTTTTT	CASSQDPQNTGELFF
-	TRBJ1-1	TRBV5-1	-	14	TGCGCCAGCAGCCAGGGACACCTGAACACTGAAGCTTTCTTT	CASSQGHLNTEAFF
-	TRBJ2-7	TRBV6-1	-	12	TGTGCCAGCAGTACGCAGGGGTTCGAGCAGTACTTC	CASSTQGFEQYF
-	TRBJ2-6	TRBV7-9	-	18	TGTTCCAGCAGCTTAGCGCGGGACAGAAATCCCGGGGCCAACGTCCTGACTTTC	CSSSLARDRNPGANVLTF
once	TRBJ2-3	TRBV7-6	-	14	TGTGCCAGCAGCCAATGGGGGGACACAGATACGCAGTATTTT	CASSQWGDTDTQYF
-	TRBJ1-2	TRBV18	TRBD1	16	TGTGCCAGCTCACCGGGGCGAACAGGGGACAACTATGGCTACACCTTC	CASSPGRTGDNYGYTF
-	TRBJ2-7	TRBV5-1	TRBD2	16	TGCGCCAGCAGCTTGGAGACTAGCGGGGGTTACTACGAGCAGTACTTC	CASSLETSGGYYEQYF
-	TRBJ2-5	TRBV5-6	-	13	TGTGCCAGCAGCTTGGCCAGGGTTGAGACCCAGTACTTC	CASSLARVETQYF
few	TRBJ2-7	TRBV4-3	-	14	TGCGCCAGCAGCCAAGAATGGCCCTCGGGAGAGCAGTACTTC	CASSQEWPSGEQYF
-	TRBJ2-7	TRBV2	-	13	TGTGCCAGCAGTCTCCGGGACAACTACGAGCAGTACTTC	CASSLRDNYEQYF
-	TRBJ1-5	TRBV19	-	15	TGTGCCAGTAGTAGGGGCAGGGTAATCAATCAGCCCCAGCATTTT	CASSRGRVINQPQHF